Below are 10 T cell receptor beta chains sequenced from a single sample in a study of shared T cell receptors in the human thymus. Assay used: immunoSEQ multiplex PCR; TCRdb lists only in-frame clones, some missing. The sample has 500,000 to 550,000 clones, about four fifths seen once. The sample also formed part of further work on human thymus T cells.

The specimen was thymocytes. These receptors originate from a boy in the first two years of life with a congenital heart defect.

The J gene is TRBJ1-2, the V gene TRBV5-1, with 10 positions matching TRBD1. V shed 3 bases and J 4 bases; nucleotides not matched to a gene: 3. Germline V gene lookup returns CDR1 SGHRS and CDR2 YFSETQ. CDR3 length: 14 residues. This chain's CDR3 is CASSSRDRGYGYTF. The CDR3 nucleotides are TGCGCCAGCAGCTCCCGGGACAGGGGCTATGGCTACACCTTC.

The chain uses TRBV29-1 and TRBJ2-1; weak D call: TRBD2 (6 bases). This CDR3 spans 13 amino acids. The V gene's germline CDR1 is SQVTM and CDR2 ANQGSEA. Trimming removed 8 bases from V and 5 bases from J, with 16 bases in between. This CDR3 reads CSTGSGEDNEQFF. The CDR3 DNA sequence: TGCAGCACTGGTTCGGGGGAAGACAATGAGCAGTTCTTC.

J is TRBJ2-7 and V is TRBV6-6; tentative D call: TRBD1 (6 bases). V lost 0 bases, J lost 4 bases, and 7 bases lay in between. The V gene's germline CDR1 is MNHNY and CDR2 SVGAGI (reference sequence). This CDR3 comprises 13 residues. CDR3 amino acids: CASSYSGAYEQYF. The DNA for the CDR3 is TGTGCCAGCAGTTACTCGGGGGCATACGAGCAGTACTTC.

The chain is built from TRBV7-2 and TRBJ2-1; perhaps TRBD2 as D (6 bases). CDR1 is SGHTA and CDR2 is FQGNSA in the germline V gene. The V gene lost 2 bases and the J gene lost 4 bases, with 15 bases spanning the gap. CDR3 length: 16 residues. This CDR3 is CASSLKAGLSYNEQFF. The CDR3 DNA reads TGTGCCAGCAGCTTAAAGGCAGGACTAAGTTACAATGAGCAGTTCTTC.

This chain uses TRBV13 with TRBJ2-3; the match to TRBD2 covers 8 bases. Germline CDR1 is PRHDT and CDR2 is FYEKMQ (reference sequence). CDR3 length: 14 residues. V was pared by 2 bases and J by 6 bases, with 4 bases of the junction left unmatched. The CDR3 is CASSLRGRRDTQYF. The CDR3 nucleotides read TGTGCCAGCAGCTTACGCGGGAGGAGGGATACGCAGTATTTT. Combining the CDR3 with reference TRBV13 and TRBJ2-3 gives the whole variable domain AAGVIQSPRHLIKEKRETATLKCYPIPRHDTVYWYQQGPGQDPQFLISFYEKMQSDKGSIPDRFSAQQFSDYHSELNMSSLELGDSALYFCASSLRGRRDTQYFGPGTRLTVL.

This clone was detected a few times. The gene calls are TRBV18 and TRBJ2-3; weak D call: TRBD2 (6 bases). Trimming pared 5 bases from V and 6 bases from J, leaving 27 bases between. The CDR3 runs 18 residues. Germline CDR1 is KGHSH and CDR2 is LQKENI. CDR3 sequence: CASSGHYPRTRGRDTQYF. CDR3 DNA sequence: TGTGCCAGCTCAGGACACTACCCAAGGACCCGAGGGAGGGATACGCAGTATTTT.

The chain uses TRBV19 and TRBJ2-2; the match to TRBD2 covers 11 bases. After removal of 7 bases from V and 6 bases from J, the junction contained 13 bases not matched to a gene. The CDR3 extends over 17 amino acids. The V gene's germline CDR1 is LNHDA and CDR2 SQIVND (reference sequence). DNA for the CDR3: TGTGCCAGTAATTTTACTAGCGGGAGAAGAGCTGCCGGGGAGCTGTTTTTT. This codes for CASNFTSGRRAAGELFF.

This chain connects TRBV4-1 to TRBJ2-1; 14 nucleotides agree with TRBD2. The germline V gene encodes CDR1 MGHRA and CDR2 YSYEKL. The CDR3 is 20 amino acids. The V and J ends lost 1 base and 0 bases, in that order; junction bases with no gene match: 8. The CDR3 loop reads CASSQARLAGGPGSYNEQFF. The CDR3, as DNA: TGCGCCAGCAGCCAAGCTCGACTAGCGGGAGGGCCGGGCTCCTACAATGAGCAGTTCTTC.

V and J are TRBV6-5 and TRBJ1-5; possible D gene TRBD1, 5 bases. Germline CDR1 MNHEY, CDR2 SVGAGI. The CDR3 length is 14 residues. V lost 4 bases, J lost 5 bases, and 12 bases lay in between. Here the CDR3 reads CASSFAGGHQPQHF. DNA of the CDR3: TGTGCCAGCAGTTTCGCGGGGGGACATCAGCCCCAGCATTTT.

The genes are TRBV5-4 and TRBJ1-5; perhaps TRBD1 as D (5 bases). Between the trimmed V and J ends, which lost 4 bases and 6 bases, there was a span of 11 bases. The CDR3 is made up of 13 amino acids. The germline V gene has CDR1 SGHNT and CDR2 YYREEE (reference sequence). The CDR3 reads CASSQGQGQPQHF. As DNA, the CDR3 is TGTGCCAGCAGCCAAGGGCAGGGTCAGCCCCAGCATTTT.